Shown below are 29 T cell receptor beta chains from a single sample sequenced in a study of cytomegalovirus exposure and HLA in healthy donors. The PCR had 60 Vbeta and 13 Jbeta primers. Here immunoSEQ multiplex PCR was the method, and the copy in TCRdb shows in-frame clones only, minus some. The sample holds some 190,000 clones, approximately 80% seen once. Sequencing was performed on PBMCs. These receptor sequences come from a girl aged 5 to 17 in good health and CMV-seropositive.

J is TRBJ2-1 and V is TRBV11-2; 12 nucleotides match TRBD2. Germline V gives CDR1 SGHAT, CDR2 FQNNGV. J lost 7 bases, V lost 4 bases, and 5 bases had no gene match. The CDR3 is 15 amino acids. CDR3 amino acids: CASSSPSGRGNEQFF. The CDR3 DNA reads TGTGCCAGCAGCTCACCTAGCGGGAGGGGAAATGAGCAGTTCTTC. Variable domain in full (rest from reference TRBV11-2 and TRBJ2-1): EAGVAQSPRYKIIEKRQSVAFWCNPISGHATLYWYQQILGQGPKLLIQFQNNGVVDDSQLPKDRFSAERLKGVDSTLKIQPAKLEDSAVYLCASSSPSGRGNEQFFGPGTRLTVL.

The chain uses TRBV6-1 and TRBJ2-7; perhaps TRBD2 as D (7 bases). The V gene's germline CDR1 is MNHNS and CDR2 SASEGT. This CDR3 is built from 14 residues. V lost 1 base to trimming and J lost 7 bases, with 14 bases between them. CDR3 residues: CASSEVSRGGEQYF. The CDR3 nucleotides are TGTGCCAGCAGTGAAGTCTCCAGGGGAGGGGAGCAGTACTTC.

This clone was recorded once. The chain combines TRBV6-6 with TRBJ2-7, with a weak D call TRBD1 (5 bases). Germline V CDR1 and CDR2: MNHNY, SVGAGI (reference sequence). The CDR3 covers 12 residues. V dropped 6 bases and J dropped 2 bases, with 8 bases sitting between them. The CDR3 sequence: CASRTATYEQYF. The CDR3 coding sequence is TGTGCCAGCAGGACAGCGACCTACGAGCAGTACTTC.

A few counts support this clone. The chain uses TRBV6-5 and TRBJ2-7; D is unresolved. Trimming cost V 0 bases and J 4 bases, with 13 bases left between them. CDR1 is MNHEY and CDR2 is SVGAGI in the germline V gene. This CDR3 contains 15 residues. CDR3 DNA sequence: TGTGCCAGCAGTTACTCTAGATATCCCGGTTACGAGCAGTACTTC. Translated: CASSYSRYPGYEQYF.

In this sample, this clone turned up once. J is TRBJ2-7 and V is TRBV7-9; D is unresolved. Trimming shortened V by 0 bases and J by 1 base, and 4 bases separated the two germline ends. The CDR3 has 13 amino acids. Germline V gives CDR1 SEHNR, CDR2 FQNEAQ (reference sequence). CDR3 in amino acids: CASSLALSYEQYF. The CDR3, as DNA: TGTGCCAGCAGCTTAGCCCTGTCCTACGAGCAGTACTTC.

The DNA of the CDR3 is TGTGCCAGCAGCCCGAGAGGAGCTAGCGGGAGTATCGGTGAGCAGTTCTTC. Its translation: CASSPRGASGSIGEQFF. The chain recombines TRBV9 with TRBJ2-1; 10 nucleotides agree with TRBD2. CDR3 length: 17 amino acids. V lost 4 bases and J lost 9; bases outside the gene matches: 16. Per germline, CDR1 SGDLS and CDR2 YYNGEE.

This clone has more than one count but fewer than ten. The rearrangement uses TRBV5-4 and TRBJ2-7, with D possibly being TRBD1 (6 bases). Trimming removed 5 bases from V and 1 base from J, with 10 bases in between. Germline CDR1 reads SGHNT; CDR2 reads YYREEE (reference sequence). The CDR3 extends over 13 amino acids. CDR3 bases: TGTGCCAGCAGTTCGACAGGATCCTACGAGCAGTACTTC. This codes for CASSSTGSYEQYF.

V usage is TRBV6-5 and J usage is TRBJ1-2; possibly TRBD1 for D (6 bases). The CDR3 is 15 amino acids. The V gene's germline CDR1 is MNHEY and CDR2 SVGAGI. V was clipped by 5 bases and J by 0 bases, with 13 bases between them. CDR3: CASSQTGLANYGYTF. CDR3 DNA: TGTGCCAGCAGTCAGACAGGCCTCGCTAACTATGGCTACACCTTC.

V gene TRBV4-1 combines with J gene TRBJ1-1; D is perhaps TRBD1 (6 bases). The CDR3 contains 14 residues. Germline V gene data show CDR1 as MGHRA and CDR2 as YSYEKL. Trimming cost V 0 bases and J 4 bases, with 9 bases left between them. Written as DNA, the CDR3 is TGCGCCAGCAGCCAAGAAGGGGGTTCCACTGAAGCTTTCTTT. Its protein product is CASSQEGGSTEAFF.

The chain employs TRBV19 and TRBJ1-1; D call uncertain. Trimming removed 0 bases from V and 0 bases from J, with 11 bases in between. The germline V gene has CDR1 LNHDA and CDR2 SQIVND (reference sequence). The CDR3 consists of 16 residues. The CDR3 DNA sequence: TGTGCCAGTAGTATAGACTCAGGTATCATGAACACTGAAGCTTTCTTT. Amino acids: CASSIDSGIMNTEAFF.

This rearrangement joins TRBV12-5 to TRBJ2-2, with TRBD1 matching over 7 bases. The ends lost 7 bases at V and 1 base at J; junction bases unmatched: 6. The CDR3 has 15 amino acids. The germline V gene has CDR1 LGHNT and CDR2 FRNRAP. Here the CDR3 DNA reads TGTGCTAGTGACCACAGGGGTCGGAACACCGGGGAGCTGTTTTTT. Protein: CASDHRGRNTGELFF.

The chain uses TRBV5-1 and TRBJ2-1, with 7 bases identical to TRBD2. There are 15 residues in the CDR3. J was trimmed by 2 bases and V by 0 bases; bases with no gene match: 2. CDR1 is SGHRS, CDR2 YFSETQ, per germline. CDR3 coding DNA: TGCGCCAGCAGCTTGGGACGGGGGGCCTACAATGAGCAGTTCTTC. Protein sequence: CASSLGRGAYNEQFF. The variable domain in full, completed from reference TRBV5-1 and TRBJ2-1, reads KAGVTQTPRYLIKTRGQQVTLSCSPISGHRSVSWYQQTPGQGLQFLFEYFSETQRNKGNFPGRFSGRQFSNSRSEMNVSTLELGDSALYLCASSLGRGAYNEQFFGPGTRLTVL.

This clone has just one count. This sequence joins TRBV9 and TRBJ2-1; TRBD2 agrees at 12 bases. Germline CDR1 SGDLS, CDR2 YYNGEE. Trimming removed 3 bases from V and 8 bases from J; junction bases left unmatched: 9. This CDR3 comprises 16 residues. The CDR3: CASSERLAGDLHEQFF. CDR3 nucleotide sequence: TGTGCCAGCAGCGAAAGACTAGCGGGAGATCTCCATGAGCAGTTCTTC. The full variable domain, its missing parts supplied by reference TRBV9 and TRBJ2-1, is DSGVTQTPKHLITATGQRVTLRCSPRSGDLSVYWYQQSLDQGLQFLIQYYNGEERAKGNILERFSAQQFPDLHSELNLSSLELGDSALYFCASSERLAGDLHEQFFGPGTRLTVL.

V usage is TRBV4-3 and J usage is TRBJ1-2; TRBD1 might be the D (6 bases). The germline V gene encodes CDR1 LGHNA and CDR2 YSLEER. V lost 1 base to trimming and J lost 8 bases, with 14 bases between them. CDR3 length: 14 residues. The CDR3: CASSQVGGARGYTF. Here the CDR3 DNA reads TGCGCCAGCAGCCAAGTGGGGGGGGCGCGGGGCTACACCTTC.

The chain links TRBV9 to TRBJ2-4; a weak D match, TRBD2 (6 bases). CDR3 size: 15 residues. Germline values: CDR1 SGDLS, CDR2 YYNGEE. V lost 3 bases, J lost 7 bases, and 17 bases lay in between. The CDR3 sequence is CASSARGGALNIQYF. CDR3 nucleotides: TGTGCCAGCAGCGCGCGGGGTGGGGCGCTTAACATTCAGTACTTC.

The genes are TRBV11-2 and TRBJ1-1, with D unresolved. In germline, CDR1 is SGHAT, CDR2 FQNNGV. V was trimmed by 7 bases and J by 7 bases, leaving 10 bases between them. This CDR3 comprises 11 residues. CDR3: CASKRGFEAFF. The DNA of the CDR3 is TGTGCCAGCAAGCGCGGTTTTGAAGCTTTCTTT.

This clone has just a few counts. The genes are TRBV29-1 and TRBJ1-2, with unresolved D. This CDR3 comprises 15 residues. CDR1 is SQVTM and CDR2 is ANQGSEA in the germline V gene. V lost 3 bases to trimming and J lost 0 bases, with 14 bases between them. The CDR3 is CSVDPGDPANYGYTF. CDR3 DNA sequence: TGCAGCGTTGATCCGGGAGACCCTGCTAACTATGGCTACACCTTC. Full variable domain (missing parts from reference TRBV29-1 and TRBJ1-2): SAVISQKPSRDICQRGTSLTIQCQVDSQVTMMFWYRQQPGQSLTLIATANQGSEATYESGFVIDKFPISRPNLTFSTLTVSNMSPEDSSIYLCSVDPGDPANYGYTFGSGTRLTVV.

V and J are TRBV5-1 and TRBJ2-7, with 7 bases fitting TRBD2. The J segment lost 3 bases and the V segment lost 3 bases, leaving 12 bases of the junction unmatched. CDR3 length: 16 residues. The germline gives CDR1 SGHRS, CDR2 YFSETQ. The CDR3 bases are TGCGCCAGCAGCTCGTCCCGGGGGGAGGGCCGCTACGAGCAGTACTTC. It is translated as CASSSSRGEGRYEQYF.

The J gene is TRBJ2-7, the V gene TRBV5-1, with 12 bases identical to TRBD2. The CDR3 is 15 residues long. Germline CDR1 and CDR2: SGHRS and YFSETQ. J was trimmed by 1 base and V by 3 bases; bases with no gene match: 2. The CDR3 loop reads CASSWTSGTSYEQYF. CDR3 DNA: TGCGCCAGCAGCTGGACTAGCGGGACGTCCTACGAGCAGTACTTC.

The chain is built from TRBV11-3 and TRBJ2-3; 8 bases align to TRBD1. J gave up 3 bases and V 1 base, and 6 bases lay outside the gene matches. The CDR3 has 16 amino acids. CDR1 SGHNT and CDR2 YENEEA come from the germline V gene. This CDR3 reads CASSLGTGKATDTQYF. The CDR3 coding sequence is TGTGCCAGCAGCTTAGGGACAGGGAAAGCTACAGATACGCAGTATTTT.

V usage is TRBV10-3 and J usage is TRBJ1-1; D is unclear. V was clipped by 4 bases and J by 8 bases, with 11 bases between them. Germline values: CDR1 ENHRY, CDR2 SYGVKD. The CDR3 loop spans 12 amino acids. The DNA of the CDR3 is TGTGCCATCAGTGGTAAGGCCGGGGAAGCTTTCTTT. It yields the protein CAISGKAGEAFF.

This chain uses TRBV5-6 with TRBJ2-7; 9 nucleotides agree with TRBD2. The J segment lost 3 bases and the V segment lost 1 base, leaving 8 bases of the junction unmatched. This CDR3 is built from 16 residues. The germline V gene encodes CDR1 SGHDT and CDR2 YYEEEE. CDR3 DNA: TGTGCCAGCAGCTTGACTAGCGGGTCTAAAGACTACGAGCAGTACTTC. Protein sequence: CASSLTSGSKDYEQYF.

The chain has TRBV5-1 and TRBJ2-5; 10 bases are a match to TRBD1. The CDR3 consists of 17 residues. Looked up from germline, CDR1 is SGHRS and CDR2 is YFSETQ. J gave up 4 bases and V 4 bases, and 13 bases lay outside the gene matches. CDR3 DNA: TGCGCCAGCAGCCTGACAGGGGGCTCGGCTGCCGGAGAGACCCAGTACTTC. Residues: CASSLTGGSAAGETQYF. The full variable domain, with the rest looked up from reference TRBV5-1 and TRBJ2-5, is KAGVTQTPRYLIKTRGQQVTLSCSPISGHRSVSWYQQTPGQGLQFLFEYFSETQRNKGNFPGRFSGRQFSNSRSEMNVSTLELGDSALYLCASSLTGGSAAGETQYFGPGTRLLVL.

This chain joins TRBV5-4 and TRBJ2-7, with D tentatively TRBD2 (6 bases). The V gene's germline CDR1 is SGHNT and CDR2 YYREEE (reference sequence). V was clipped by 4 bases and J by 3 bases, with 14 bases between them. The CDR3 consists of 14 residues. In DNA form, the CDR3 reads TGTGCCAGCAGCACCGATTGGGGGGACTACGAGCAGTACTTC. This gives the protein CASSTDWGDYEQYF.

This chain connects TRBV4-1 to TRBJ2-7, with a tentative D call TRBD2 (5 bases). The germline V and J ends were trimmed by 8 bases and 7 bases, with 12 bases remaining between them. The CDR3 extends over 11 amino acids. In germline, CDR1 is MGHRA, CDR2 YSYEKL. CDR3 bases: TGCGCCAGCGGGAGCTGGCGAGAGCAGTACTTC. Amino acids: CASGSWREQYF.

The chain couples TRBV7-2 to TRBJ1-1; tentative D call: TRBD1 (6 bases). With 4 bases removed from V and 1 base from J, the gap between germline ends came to 7 bases. CDR3 length: 13 residues. The germline V gene encodes CDR1 SGHTA and CDR2 FQGNSA. The CDR3 nucleotides read TGTGCCAGCAGCTGGGGACAGAACACTGAAGCTTTCTTT. It translates to CASSWGQNTEAFF.

The chain couples TRBV7-2 to TRBJ2-7; 7 positions match TRBD2. The V and J ends lost 1 base and 3 bases, in that order; junction bases with no gene match: 3. From germline, CDR1 is SGHTA and CDR2 FQGNSA. The CDR3 spans 14 residues. The CDR3 DNA reads as TGTGCCAGCAGCTTAGTGGGAGGGGACTACGAGCAGTACTTC. Encoded protein: CASSLVGGDYEQYF.

The J gene is TRBJ2-7, the V gene TRBV9; 7 bases match TRBD1. Germline lookup yields CDR1 SGDLS and CDR2 YYNGEE. V lost 0 bases and J lost 2; bases outside the gene matches: 5. CDR3 length: 15 residues. The CDR3 DNA is TGTGCCAGCAGCGTAGGGGACAGCAACGCCTACGAGCAGTACTTC. It codes for CASSVGDSNAYEQYF. Filled out from reference TRBV9 and TRBJ2-7, the complete variable domain reads DSGVTQTPKHLITATGQRVTLRCSPRSGDLSVYWYQQSLDQGLQFLIQYYNGEERAKGNILERFSAQQFPDLHSELNLSSLELGDSALYFCASSVGDSNAYEQYFGPGTRLTVT.

The chain couples TRBV7-3 to TRBJ2-3, with 10 positions matching TRBD2. This CDR3 has 16 residues. J lost 2 bases, V lost 6 bases, and 8 bases had no gene match. Germline loops: CDR1 SGHTA, CDR2 FQGTGA. The CDR3, as DNA: TGTGCCAGCAGGGGCCAGCGGGGGGGATCCACAGATACGCAGTATTTT. It translates to CASRGQRGGSTDTQYF.